The 25 T cell receptor beta chains listed next were all sequenced from one sample in a study of blood T cell repertoires in COVID-19. Sequencing was performed with immunoSEQ multiplex PCR; in TCRdb, only in-frame clones are kept and a portion is missing. In the table there are about 75,000 clones, 90% of which are singletons. The sample was peripheral blood. The receptors here all came from a human donor in a cohort sampled during active COVID-19.

This rearrangement joins TRBV9 to TRBJ2-1; 8 bases agree with TRBD2. Trimming cost V 3 bases and J 0 bases; bases outside gene matches: 5. The length of the CDR3 is 16 residues. Per germline, CDR1 SGDLS and CDR2 YYNGEE. The CDR3 sequence: CASSGLAGSSYNEQFF. The CDR3, as DNA: TGTGCCAGCAGCGGATTAGCGGGGAGCTCCTACAATGAGCAGTTCTTC. The whole variable domain, remainder taken from reference TRBV9 and TRBJ2-1, is DSGVTQTPKHLITATGQRVTLRCSPRSGDLSVYWYQQSLDQGLQFLIQYYNGEERAKGNILERFSAQQFPDLHSELNLSSLELGDSALYFCASSGLAGSSYNEQFFGPGTRLTVL.

The rearrangement joins TRBV27 to TRBJ2-7, with 7 bases that match TRBD1. The trim removed 0 bases at V and 3 bases at J, leaving 11 bases unmatched. Germline assignment: CDR1 MNHEY and CDR2 SMNVEV (reference sequence). This CDR3 is built from 17 residues. This CDR3 is CASSLSGSGGDLYEQYF. CDR3 DNA sequence: TGTGCCAGCAGTTTATCGGGGTCAGGGGGAGATCTCTACGAGCAGTACTTC.

This clone was picked up one time. V gene TRBV30 combines with J gene TRBJ2-3; the D gene is possibly TRBD1 (5 bases). Germline CDR1 and CDR2: GTSNPN and SVGIG (reference sequence). Trimming left V 0 bases short and J 2 bases short, with 6 bases between. The CDR3 loop spans 13 amino acids. CDR3 protein: CAWSVQDTDTQYF. The CDR3 nucleotides read TGTGCCTGGAGTGTACAGGACACAGATACGCAGTATTTT.

The chain carries TRBV5-1 and TRBJ2-1, with 7 bases that match TRBD1. The V segment lost 0 bases and the J segment 6 bases; nucleotides outside the gene matches: 6. The CDR3 is 15 residues long. Germline V gene sequence: CDR1 SGHRS, CDR2 YFSETQ. CDR3 sequence reads: CASSLGQGGGNEQFF. In DNA form, the CDR3 reads TGCGCCAGCAGCTTGGGACAGGGTGGGGGCAATGAGCAGTTCTTC. The entire variable domain, with the rest obtained from reference TRBV5-1 and TRBJ2-1, is as follows: KAGVTQTPRYLIKTRGQQVTLSCSPISGHRSVSWYQQTPGQGLQFLFEYFSETQRNKGNFPGRFSGRQFSNSRSEMNVSTLELGDSALYLCASSLGQGGGNEQFFGPGTRLTVL.

This chain joins TRBV5-1 and TRBJ2-7, with 10 bases identical to TRBD2. V trimming: 0 bases; J trimming: 6 bases; junction bases outside the gene matches: 6. The CDR3 length is 15 residues. CDR1 and CDR2 (germline): SGHRS, YFSETQ. The CDR3 nucleotides read TGCGCCAGCAGCTTGGAGTCTAGCGGGAGTCTCGAGCAGTACTTC. It is translated as CASSLESSGSLEQYF.

V gene TRBV7-3 combines with J gene TRBJ2-3, with D possibly matching TRBD2 (7 bases). Trimming took off 5 bases at V and 2 bases at J, with 17 bases between the two ends. The CDR3 has 16 amino acids. CDR1 is SGHTA and CDR2 is FQGTGA in the germline V gene. CDR3 loop: CASSPVGGPDTDTQYF. In DNA form, the CDR3 reads TGTGCCAGCAGCCCCGTCGGGGGGCCGGACACAGATACGCAGTATTTT.

The CDR3, as DNA: TGTGCCAGTAGTCTTGGGACAGGGGGCGACGAGCAGTACTTC. As protein: CASSLGTGGDEQYF. The gene calls are TRBV19 and TRBJ2-7; 12 positions match TRBD1. The germline CDR1 and CDR2 sequences are LNHDA and SQIVND (reference sequence). V lost 5 bases and J lost 5; bases outside the gene matches: 4. The CDR3 is 14 residues long.

The chain is built from TRBV15 and TRBJ2-7, with D perhaps matching TRBD2 (6 bases). V shed 5 bases and J shed 7 bases, with 21 bases lying between them. Germline V gene sequence: CDR1 LNHNV, CDR2 YYDKDF (reference sequence). The CDR3 has 15 amino acids. The CDR3 sequence: CATSLGGASAGEQYF. CDR3 bases: TGTGCCACCAGCCTTGGTGGCGCGTCCGCGGGGGAGCAGTACTTC.

This clone was recorded once. The chain recombines TRBV5-1 with TRBJ2-7, with 8 bases fitting TRBD2. The CDR3 extends over 15 amino acids. Germline V lookup: CDR1 SGHRS, CDR2 YFSETQ. The J segment lost 6 bases and the V segment lost 4 bases, leaving 12 bases of the junction unmatched. CDR3 sequence: CASSVGLAPRLEQYF. The CDR3, as DNA: TGCGCCAGCAGCGTCGGACTAGCTCCTAGGCTCGAGCAGTACTTC.

This rearrangement joins TRBV7-3 to TRBJ2-3; D remains unclear. Germline loops: CDR1 SGHTA, CDR2 FQGTGA. Trimming removed 5 bases at V and 5 bases at J, with 11 bases between. This CDR3 has 13 amino acids. This CDR3 reads CASSQVSGDTQYF. CDR3 in DNA: TGTGCCAGCAGCCAGGTCTCAGGAGATACGCAGTATTTT.

The chain carries TRBV7-7 and TRBJ2-6; D might be TRBD2 (6 bases). The CDR3 covers 15 residues. Germline lookup yields CDR1 SSHAT and CDR2 FNYEAQ (reference sequence). The ends were cut back, 1 base at V and 2 bases at J, with 6 bases in the middle. CDR3 sequence: CASSLGGAGANVLTF. For the CDR3, the DNA is TGTGCCAGCAGCTTAGGGGGGGCTGGGGCCAACGTCCTGACTTTC.

Only one count was recorded for this clone. The V call is TRBV2, the J call TRBJ2-5; 9 bases are a match to TRBD2. Trimming took 7 bases from V and 2 from J; bases not matched to a gene: 8. Per germline, CDR1 SNHLY and CDR2 FYNNEI. The CDR3 consists of 15 residues. The chain's CDR3 is CASTGASGKQETQYF. The CDR3 region has the DNA TGTGCCAGCACTGGGGCTAGCGGGAAGCAAGAGACCCAGTACTTC.

This clone was seen only once. The genes are TRBV19 and TRBJ2-1, with 10 bases identical to TRBD1. In germline, CDR1 is LNHDA, CDR2 SQIVND (reference sequence). There are 15 residues in the CDR3. V lost 7 bases and J lost 3; bases outside the gene matches: 6. The CDR3 protein is CASTMDRGSYNEQFF. For the CDR3, the DNA is TGTGCCAGTACTATGGACAGGGGGAGCTACAATGAGCAGTTCTTC.

The CDR3 loop reads CASRQTQGNQPQHF. Written as DNA, the CDR3 is TGTGCCAGCAGACAGACACAGGGGAATCAGCCCCAGCATTTT. V and J are TRBV6-6 and TRBJ1-5, with 7 bases aligning to TRBD1. Trimming at V came to 6 bases and at J to 4 bases, leaving 6 bases not matched to a gene. Looked up from germline, CDR1 is MNHNY and CDR2 is SVGAGI (reference sequence). The CDR3 extends over 14 amino acids.

The chain has TRBV3-1 (or the pseudogene TRBV3-2) and TRBJ2-1; 9 positions agree with TRBD2. Germline V CDR1 and CDR2: LGHDT, YNNKEL (reference sequence). This CDR3 has 16 residues. Unmatched junction bases numbered 9, after V lost 2 bases and J lost 7 bases. CDR3 sequence (DNA): TGTGCCAGCAGCCAAACATTAGCGGGGGCCAGGAATGAGCAGTTCTTC. It is translated as CASSQTLAGARNEQFF.

The V gene is TRBV7-9, the J gene TRBJ2-5; 7 bases are shared with TRBD2. CDR3 size: 13 residues. After removal of 3 bases from V and 5 bases from J, the junction contained 3 bases not matched to a gene. CDR1 and CDR2 (germline): SEHNR, FQNEAQ (reference sequence). The CDR3 bases are TGTGCCAGCAGCTTGTGGGGAGGGGAGACCCAGTACTTC. Its protein is CASSLWGGETQYF.

The chain combines TRBV6-2 or TRBV6-3 with TRBJ2-3, with 9 bases lining up with TRBD2. This CDR3 has 17 amino acids. The germline CDR1 and CDR2 sequences are MNHEY and SVGEGT. Germline trimming cut 0 bases from V and 8 bases from J; bases unmatched to any gene: 12. The chain's CDR3 is CASSYSSLAGPIGTQYF. The CDR3 nucleotides read TGTGCCAGCAGTTACTCGAGCCTAGCGGGACCGATTGGTACGCAGTATTTT.

The chain recombines TRBV30 with TRBJ2-5; TRBD2 matches 12 bases. The CDR3 extends over 16 amino acids. The V segment lost 4 bases and the J segment 4 bases; nucleotides outside the gene matches: 10. Germline-derived CDR1 and CDR2 are GTSNPN and SVGIG (reference sequence). The CDR3 DNA is TGTGCCTGGACTGAACTAGCGGGAGGTTTCGGAGAGACCCAGTACTTC. Amino acid sequence: CAWTELAGGFGETQYF.

This clone occurred once. The gene calls are TRBV5-4 and TRBJ2-7, with TRBD2 identical over 10 bases. CDR1 SGHNT and CDR2 YYREEE come from the germline V gene (reference sequence). With V trimmed by 0 bases and J by 3 bases, 3 bases remained unmatched. The CDR3 has 15 residues. CDR3 in DNA: TGTGCCAGCAGCTTGGGGACTAGCGGCGACTACGAGCAGTACTTC. It yields the protein CASSLGTSGDYEQYF.

The genes are TRBV7-8 and TRBJ2-2; D perhaps matches TRBD1 (5 bases). This CDR3 is built from 13 residues. Between the trimmed V and J ends, which lost 8 bases and 1 base, there was a span of 8 bases. Germline CDR1 and CDR2: SGHVS and FQNEAQ. CDR3 DNA: TGTGCCAGCGGAAGGGGGAACACCGGGGAGCTGTTTTTT. It yields the protein CASGRGNTGELFF. Drawing the rest from reference TRBV7-8 and TRBJ2-2, the complete variable domain is GAGVSQSPRYKVAKRGQDVALRCDPISGHVSLFWYQQALGQGPEFLTYFQNEAQLDKSGLPSDRFFAERPEGSVSTLKIQRTQQEDSAVYLCASGRGNTGELFFGEGSRLTVL.

This clone was detected once. The chain combines TRBV4-3 with TRBJ2-6; no reliable D call. V was clipped by 0 bases and J by 2 bases, with 8 bases between them. CDR1 and CDR2 from the germline V gene are LGHNA and YSLEER. The CDR3 extends over 16 amino acids. This chain's CDR3 is CASSQDSPPGANVLTF. In DNA, the CDR3 is TGCGCCAGCAGCCAAGACAGTCCTCCTGGGGCCAACGTCCTGACTTTC.

This chain uses TRBV6-2 or TRBV6-3 with TRBJ2-1; the match to TRBD2 covers 7 bases. The CDR3 contains 13 residues. Germline values: CDR1 MNHEY, CDR2 SVGEGT. V was pared by 5 bases and J by 3 bases, with 1 base of the junction left unmatched. The DNA of the CDR3 is TGTGCCAGCAGTAGCGGGATCTACAATGAGCAGTTCTTC. Its translation is CASSSGIYNEQFF.

This chain connects TRBV28 to TRBJ1-1; no clear D. CDR1 is MDHEN, CDR2 SYDVKM, per germline. The CDR3 spans 13 residues. V was pared by 5 bases and J by 3 bases, with 10 bases between. The CDR3, as DNA: TGTGCCAGCAGTCCCCGACGGGACACTGAAGCTTTCTTT. Protein sequence: CASSPRRDTEAFF.

This rearrangement joins TRBV2 to TRBJ1-2; D is undetermined. Deletions cut 4 bases from V and 3 bases from J, with 9 bases between. The V gene's germline CDR1 is SNHLY and CDR2 FYNNEI. The CDR3 contains 13 residues. CDR3: CASSVGTDYGYTF. CDR3 coding DNA: TGTGCCAGCAGTGTAGGAACAGACTATGGCTACACCTTC.

The gene calls are TRBV29-1 and TRBJ2-7; D not resolved. The germline V and J ends were trimmed by 5 bases and 2 bases, with 10 bases remaining between them. There are 12 residues in the CDR3. Germline values: CDR1 SQVTM, CDR2 ANQGSEA. CDR3 DNA sequence: TGCAGCGTTTTGCAGTCCACCTACGAGCAGTACTTC. Its translation: CSVLQSTYEQYF.